The 8 T cell receptor beta chains given below trace back to one sample, sequenced in a study of Tregs in tolerant kidney transplant recipients (dated by TCRdb to between 2018 and 2021). Libraries were prepared through the immunoSEQ multiplex PCR assay. TCRdb mirrors the immuneACCESS table, restricted to in-frame sequences. Some clones are absent from its copies; in checked studies, under half trace to an unresolved V gene, and the reason for the others is unknown. This sample gives around 50,000 clones in total; about four fifths of them show up just once. Jointly, the top ten make up about 5% of the sample. Input material: CD4+ T cells from blood. The origin of the receptors is a human donor in good health.

The chain carries TRBV11-2 and TRBJ2-1; 9 nucleotides match TRBD1. The CDR3 loop spans 15 amino acids. The V gene end was trimmed by 6 bases and the J gene end by 4 bases; junction bases not matched to a gene: 7. Germline loops: CDR1 SGHAT, CDR2 FQNNGV. The CDR3 coding sequence is TGTGCCAGCAGGTTCCGGGACAGGGATTACAATGAGCAGTTCTTC. It is translated as CASRFRDRDYNEQFF.

This clone appeared once. The V and J genes are TRBV29-1 and TRBJ2-5, with a possible D match to TRBD1 (6 bases). V was clipped by 5 bases and J by 2 bases, with 18 bases between them. The CDR3 loop spans 15 amino acids. Germline V gives CDR1 SQVTM, CDR2 ANQGSEA. CDR3 nucleotides: TGCAGCGTTTTACGGGGAACTGGACAGCAAGAGACCCAGTACTTC. It codes for CSVLRGTGQQETQYF.

The chain links TRBV25-1 to TRBJ1-1; D unclear. Germline CDR1 reads MGHDK; CDR2 reads SYGVNS. CDR3 length: 11 residues. Trimming took 7 bases from V and 3 from J, leaving 6 bases between them. CDR3 residues: CASMVDTEAFF. DNA for the CDR3: TGTGCCAGCATGGTGGACACTGAAGCTTTCTTT.

CDR3 sequence (DNA): TGTGCCAGCAGTTACGGACATCTCAAAGAGACCCAGTACTTC. Amino acid sequence: CASSYGHLKETQYF. This chain uses TRBV6-5 with TRBJ2-5; D is perhaps TRBD1 (5 bases). Deletions cut 2 bases from V and 3 bases from J, with 10 bases between. Germline CDR1 and CDR2: MNHEY and SVGAGI. The CDR3 totals 14 residues.

V and J are TRBV13 and TRBJ2-1; D remains ambiguous. V lost 5 bases and J lost 5, with 13 bases in between. Germline CDR1 and CDR2: PRHDT and FYEKMQ (reference sequence). CDR3 length: 14 residues. In nucleotides, the CDR3 is TGTGCCAGCAGCACGGGCCTCCCCAACAATGAGCAGTTCTTC. It translates to CASSTGLPNNEQFF.

The rearrangement joins TRBV5-1 to TRBJ2-2; D is possibly TRBD1 or TRBD2 (5 bases each). Per the germline V gene, CDR1 is SGHRS and CDR2 is YFSETQ. Trimming removed 1 base from V and 6 bases from J, with 19 bases in between. The CDR3 consists of 17 residues. DNA for the CDR3: TGCGCCAGCAGCTTGCGTATGAGTGGAAGAGGGGCCGGGGAGCTGTTTTTT. This encodes CASSLRMSGRGAGELFF.

Only a few counts were recorded for this clone. The genes are TRBV19 and TRBJ1-5; a possible D gene is TRBD1 (6 bases). Germline CDR1 LNHDA, CDR2 SQIVND (reference sequence). The V gene lost 7 bases and the J gene lost 12 bases, with 19 bases spanning the gap. The CDR3 has 13 amino acids. The DNA for the CDR3 is TGTGCCAGTACTCAGACAGGTCCTCGGCTCCAGCATTTT. Amino acid sequence: CASTQTGPRLQHF.

As to this clone: At the DNA level, this CDR3 is encoded by other sequences in the same sample as well. CDR3 nucleotide sequence: TGCAGCGCAGGAGACAGGGGAGAGTACACTGAAGCTTTCTTT. Protein sequence: CSAGDRGEYTEAFF. This chain joins TRBV29-1 and TRBJ1-1, with 8 bases identical to TRBD1. The CDR3 sequence is 14 residues long. Germline V lookup: CDR1 SQVTM, CDR2 ANQGSEA. After removal of 7 bases from V and 3 bases from J, the junction contained 10 bases not matched to a gene.